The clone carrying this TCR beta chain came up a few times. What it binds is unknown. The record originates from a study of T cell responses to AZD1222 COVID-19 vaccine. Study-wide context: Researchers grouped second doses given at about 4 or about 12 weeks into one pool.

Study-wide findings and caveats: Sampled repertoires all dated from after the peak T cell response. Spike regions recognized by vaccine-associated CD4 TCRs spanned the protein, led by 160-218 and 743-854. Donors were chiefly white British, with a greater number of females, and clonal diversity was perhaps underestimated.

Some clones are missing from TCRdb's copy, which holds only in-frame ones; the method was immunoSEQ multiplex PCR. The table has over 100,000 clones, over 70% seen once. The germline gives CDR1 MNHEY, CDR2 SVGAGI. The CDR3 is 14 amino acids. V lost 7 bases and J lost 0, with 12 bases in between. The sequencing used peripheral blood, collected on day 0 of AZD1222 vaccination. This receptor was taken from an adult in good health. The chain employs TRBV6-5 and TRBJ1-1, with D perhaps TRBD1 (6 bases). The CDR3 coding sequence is TGTGCCAGCACAGACTACAGGGTGAACACTGAAGCTTTCTTT. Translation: CASTDYRVNTEAFF.